Shown below are 22 T cell receptor beta chains from a single sample sequenced in a study of T cells in Graves' hyperthyroidism and ophthalmopathy (dated by TCRdb to the late 2010s). Library preparation was by multiplex PCR. Sequencing was carried out with an Illumina HiSeq 2000. The TCR beta CDR3 regions were amplified from the RNA transcripts. The first round of RT-PCR for the TCR CDR3 was performed with the HTBI primer set and the Qiagen OneStep RT-PCR kit. The public reads were quality trimmed at Q25 with fastp and then assembled into clones with MiXCR by TCRdb, keeping productive beta chains. Each CDR3 protein appears once, grouped with its most common genes and DNA. A total of under 400,000 distinct CDR3 sequences appear in this sample, 16% of them only once. The ten largest clones capture around a third of the sample. Input material: blood. The receptor set was obtained from a man aged 25-45 years with Graves' hyperthyroidism.

This clonotype occurred a few times. The chain employs TRBV7-6 and TRBJ1-2; D gene uncertain. V lost 5 bases and J 2 bases, leaving 9 bases between the germline ends. This CDR3 contains 13 residues. CDR1 is SGHVS, CDR2 FNYEAQ, per germline. The CDR3 is CASSLTRNYGYTF. The CDR3 DNA reads as TGTGCCAGCAGCCTCACGAGGAACTATGGCTACACCTTC.

In its sample, this clonotype was seen many times. This chain links TRBV2 with TRBJ2-7, with D unresolved. CDR1 SNHLY and CDR2 FYNNEI come from the germline V gene. This CDR3 has 15 residues. Trimming removed 4 bases at V and 0 bases at J, with 13 bases between. The CDR3 protein is CASSVVPGYSYEQYF. DNA of the CDR3: TGTGCCAGCAGTGTGGTTCCCGGATACTCCTACGAGCAGTACTTC.

This clonotype was found many times. V usage is TRBV30 and J usage is TRBJ2-7; 8 bases line up with TRBD1. Germline values: CDR1 GTSNPN, CDR2 SVGIG (reference sequence). CDR3 length: 14 amino acids. V was clipped by 3 bases and J by 2 bases; unmatched bases: 6. CDR3 region: CAWRRTGIPYEQYF. The CDR3 nucleotides read TGTGCCTGGAGGAGGACAGGGATTCCCTACGAGCAGTACTTC.

In this sample, this clonotype turned up a few times. This chain connects TRBV12-5 to TRBJ2-7; TRBD1 matches at 10 bases. The germline V gene encodes CDR1 LGHNT and CDR2 FRNRAP. The CDR3 is 15 residues long. After removal of 6 bases from V and 4 bases from J, the junction contained 9 bases not matched to a gene. CDR3 DNA sequence: TGTGCTAGTGGACCTGGGACAGGGGACGTGTACGAGCAGTACTTC. Residues: CASGPGTGDVYEQYF.

This clonotype was picked up a small number of times. The J gene is TRBJ2-1, the V gene TRBV19, with 8 nucleotides matching TRBD2. Trimming removed 8 bases from V and 6 bases from J; junction bases left unmatched: 3. The CDR3 has 12 residues. Germline V gives CDR1 LNHDA, CDR2 SQIVND (reference sequence). The CDR3 bases are TGTGCCAGTCAAGGACTAGCCAATGAGCAGTTCTTC. Residues: CASQGLANEQFF.

This clonotype has ten or more counts. V and J are TRBV12-3 or TRBV12-4 and TRBJ2-1; 8 nucleotides line up with TRBD2. The CDR3 spans 15 residues. V lost 8 bases, J lost 4 bases, and 10 bases stayed unmatched. In DNA, the CDR3 is TGTGCCAGCTTATTCCGCGAGCGGGAGTACAATGAGCAGTTCTTC. Protein product: CASLFREREYNEQFF.

The chain combines TRBV19 with TRBJ2-6; tentatively, D is TRBD1 (5 bases). CDR1 LNHDA and CDR2 SQIVND come from the germline V gene (reference sequence). V was trimmed by 3 bases and J by 1 base, leaving 16 bases between them. The CDR3 has 18 residues. CDR3 in DNA: TGTGCCAGTAGTATCCGGCAGGGCATGGGTTCTGGGGCCAACGTCCTGACTTTC. Its protein product is CASSIRQGMGSGANVLTF.

This clonotype came up a few times. V is TRBV5-1 and J is TRBJ1-1, with TRBD1 as a possible D gene (6 bases). The CDR3 is 14 residues long. The V end lost 4 bases, the J end lost 5 bases, and 15 bases lay between the germline ends. From germline, CDR1 is SGHRS and CDR2 YFSETQ. CDR3 sequence: CASSPAGGRTEAFF. The DNA of the CDR3 is TGCGCCAGCAGCCCCGCGGGGGGCCGTACTGAAGCTTTCTTT.

J is TRBJ2-3 and V is TRBV7-9; 8 nucleotides line up with TRBD2. The CDR3 covers 18 residues. With 5 bases clipped from V and 0 bases from J, the junction kept 13 bases outside the gene matches. In germline, CDR1 is SEHNR, CDR2 FQNEAQ (reference sequence). The CDR3 bases are TGTGCCAGCAGCAATACGGGAGGGCGGATGGCTAGCACAGATACGCAGTATTTT. Its translation is CASSNTGGRMASTDTQYF.

This clonotype was seen repeatedly, ten times or more. The J gene is TRBJ2-1, the V gene TRBV5-1; 8 bases map to TRBD2. From germline, CDR1 is SGHRS and CDR2 YFSETQ. J gave up 9 bases and V 3 bases, and 14 bases lay outside the gene matches. This CDR3 is 16 amino acids long. The CDR3 coding sequence is TGCGCCAGCAGCTCCCAGACTAGCGCCTCCGTGGGTGAGCAGTTCTTC. Its protein is CASSSQTSASVGEQFF.

This clonotype has ten or more counts. The chain carries TRBV20-1 and TRBJ2-7; D is unresolved. CDR1 and CDR2 (germline): DFQATT, SNEGSKA (reference sequence). The V end was cut by 1 base, the J end by 5 bases, with 12 bases between. The CDR3 has 13 residues. CDR3 sequence reads: CSARGDSDHEQYF. In DNA form, the CDR3 reads TGCAGTGCTAGAGGTGACTCGGACCACGAGCAGTACTTC.

In this sample, this clonotype turned up a few times. The V gene is TRBV20-1, the J gene TRBJ1-5, with D maybe TRBD1 (5 bases). The CDR3 is 15 amino acids. The germline V and J ends were trimmed by 5 bases and 5 bases, with 19 bases remaining between them. The germline gives CDR1 DFQATT, CDR2 SNEGSKA (reference sequence). In nucleotides, the CDR3 is TGCAGTGCTGGAAGGGACTCAAGGGCGCATCAGCCCCAGCATTTT. It is translated as CSAGRDSRAHQPQHF.

This clonotype was counted many times. The V call is TRBV18, the J call TRBJ2-7; 8 nucleotides line up with TRBD1. CDR3 length: 14 residues. Germline V gene data show CDR1 as KGHSH and CDR2 as LQKENI. The V segment lost 5 bases and the J segment 5 bases; nucleotides outside the gene matches: 8. Written as DNA, the CDR3 is TGTGCCAGCTCAACCTGGACAGGGACGAACGAGCAGTACTTC. It codes for CASSTWTGTNEQYF.

The table lists this clonotype with many counts. V gene TRBV7-9 combines with J gene TRBJ2-3; TRBD2 aligns across 12 bases. The CDR3 loop spans 16 amino acids. Germline CDR1 reads SEHNR; CDR2 reads FQNEAQ (reference sequence). The trim removed 4 bases at V and 8 bases at J, leaving 10 bases unmatched. The CDR3 reads CASSSMTSGRGSTQYF. Here the CDR3 DNA reads TGTGCCAGCAGCTCAATGACTAGCGGGAGAGGGAGTACGCAGTATTTT.

This clonotype has ten or more counts. This rearrangement joins TRBV30 to TRBJ2-7, with 9 positions matching TRBD2. V trimming: 5 bases; J trimming: 0 bases; junction bases outside the gene matches: 2. The CDR3 runs to 13 residues. Germline loops: CDR1 GTSNPN, CDR2 SVGIG (reference sequence). DNA for the CDR3: TGTGCCTGGGCGACTAGCGGCTCCTACGAGCAGTACTTC. This codes for CAWATSGSYEQYF.

To note about this clonotype: A much larger clone is a single base away; this may be a read error. The chain uses TRBV12-3 or TRBV12-4 and TRBJ2-3; no definite D call. CDR3 length: 13 residues. The chain's CDR3 is CANSLGVGDTQYF. CDR3 DNA: TGTGCCAACAGTTTGGGCGTCGGAGATACGCAGTATTTT.

The chain recombines TRBV7-9 with TRBJ1-4; TRBD1 might be the D (6 bases). The germline V gene encodes CDR1 SEHNR and CDR2 FQNEAQ (reference sequence). Deletions cut 6 bases from V and 4 bases from J, with 15 bases between. This CDR3 has 15 residues. The CDR3 sequence is CASRPTGLFNEKLFF. In nucleotides, the CDR3 is TGTGCCAGCAGACCCACAGGGTTGTTTAATGAAAAACTGTTTTTT.

This chain links TRBV19 with TRBJ2-2, with no clear D. V dropped 5 bases and J dropped 5 bases, with 12 bases sitting between them. This CDR3 is built from 14 residues. Germline CDR1 LNHDA, CDR2 SQIVND (reference sequence). In DNA form, the CDR3 reads TGTGCCAGTAGTCCCTCGGTGGGTACCGGGGAGCTGTTTTTT. Residues: CASSPSVGTGELFF.

The sample holds a few counts of this clonotype. The CDR3 sequence is CASSFGDRGFWDTQYF. In nucleotides, the CDR3 is TGTGCCAGCAGCTTTGGGGACAGGGGTTTCTGGGATACGCAGTATTTT. V is TRBV28 and J is TRBJ2-3; 10 positions match TRBD1. CDR3 length equals 16 residues. CDR1 and CDR2 from the germline V gene are MDHEN and SYDVKM. Trimming at V came to 6 bases and at J to 6 bases, leaving 12 bases not matched to a gene.

In its sample, this clonotype was seen many times. The rearrangement links TRBV24-1 to TRBJ2-2; possibly TRBD2 for D (6 bases). The CDR3 spans 14 residues. V shed 4 bases and J shed 6 bases, with 11 bases lying between them. The germline CDR1 and CDR2 sequences are KGHDR and SFDVKD. This CDR3 reads CATSDVREAGELFF. Here the CDR3 DNA reads TGTGCCACCAGTGACGTCAGGGAGGCCGGGGAGCTGTTTTTT.

The J gene is TRBJ2-7, the V gene TRBV20-1, with TRBD1 matching 8 bases. J was trimmed by 2 bases and V by 6 bases; bases with no gene match: 6. From germline, CDR1 is DFQATT and CDR2 SNEGSKA (reference sequence). The CDR3 has 13 residues. CDR3 nucleotide sequence: TGCAGTGCGGACTTGACAGGGGCCTACGAGCAGTACTTC. Amino acid sequence: CSADLTGAYEQYF.

This clonotype has just one count. The chain links TRBV18 to TRBJ2-7; tentative D call: TRBD1 (6 bases). Trimming removed 6 bases at V and 6 bases at J, with 12 bases between. The CDR3 spans 12 residues. Germline V lookup: CDR1 KGHSH, CDR2 LQKENI. CDR3 sequence (DNA): TGTGCCAGCTCGAAGGACAGCGGCGAGCAGTACTTC. Its translation is CASSKDSGEQYF. The complete variable domain, with remaining parts taken from reference TRBV18 and TRBJ2-7, reads NAGVMQNPRHLVRRRGQEARLRCSPMKGHSHVYWYRQLPEEGLKFMVYLQKENIIDESGMPKERFSAEFPKEGPSILRIQQVVRGDSAAYFCASSKDSGEQYFGPGTRLTVT.